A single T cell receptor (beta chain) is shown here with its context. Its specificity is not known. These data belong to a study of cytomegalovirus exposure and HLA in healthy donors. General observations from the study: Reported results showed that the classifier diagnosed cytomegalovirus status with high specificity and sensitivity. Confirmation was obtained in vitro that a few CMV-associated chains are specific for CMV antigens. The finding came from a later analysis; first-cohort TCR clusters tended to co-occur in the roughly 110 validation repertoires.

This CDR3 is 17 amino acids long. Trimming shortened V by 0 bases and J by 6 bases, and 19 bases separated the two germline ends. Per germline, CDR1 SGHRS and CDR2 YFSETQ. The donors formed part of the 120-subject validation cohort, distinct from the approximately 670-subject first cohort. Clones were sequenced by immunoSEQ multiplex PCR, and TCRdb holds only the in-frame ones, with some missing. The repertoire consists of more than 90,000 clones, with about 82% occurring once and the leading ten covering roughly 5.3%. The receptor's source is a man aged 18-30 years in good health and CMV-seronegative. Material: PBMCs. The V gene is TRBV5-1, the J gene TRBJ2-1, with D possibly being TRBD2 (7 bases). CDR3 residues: CASSLAAGAGASNEQFF. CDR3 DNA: TGCGCCAGCAGCTTGGCGGCAGGCGCGGGGGCCTCCAATGAGCAGTTCTTC.